This TCR beta chain was observed in a study of T-cell memory formation after mild COVID-19. Germline lookup yields CDR1 LGHNA and CDR2 YSLEER. The CDR3 consists of 14 residues. The V gene lost 1 base and the J gene lost 5 bases, with 9 bases spanning the gap. Ten or more counts support this clonotype. Using constant-segment primers, 5'RACE produced TCR alpha and TCR beta cDNA libraries carrying sample barcodes and UMIs. Each CDR3 protein is one row after TCRdb ran MiXCR on the 5' RACE reads. The sample includes 300,000 to 400,000 distinct CDR3 sequences, approximately 15% of them seen just once. The sequenced sample consisted of PBMCs or a T cell subset sorted from them (not recorded which). This sequence joins TRBV4-3 and TRBJ2-1; D is ambiguous. This clonotype was obtained from a young man who had mild COVID-19 (a few samples of this study predate the infection). Cell type and time point are not known. The CDR3 DNA sequence: TGCGCCAGCAGCCAAGTCAGCAGCGACAATGAGCAGTTCTTC. Residues: CASSQVSSDNEQFF.